These 9 T cell receptor beta chains came from one sample sequenced in a study of T cell responses to AZD1222 COVID-19 vaccine. Measured with immunoSEQ multiplex PCR; TCRdb has only the in-frame clones, and not every one. Found here are 100,000 or so clones, approximately 88% of them singletons; the top ten hold roughly 3.5%. The material was peripheral blood, obtained on day 0 of AZD1222 vaccination. The origin of the receptors is an adult in good health.

V gene TRBV6-6 combines with J gene TRBJ1-1; no reliable D call. The CDR3 has 12 amino acids. From germline, CDR1 is MNHNY and CDR2 SVGAGI (reference sequence). V dropped 7 bases and J dropped 3 bases, with 9 bases sitting between them. CDR3 residues: CASTESDTEAFF. CDR3 DNA: TGTGCCAGCACGGAGTCGGACACTGAAGCTTTCTTT.

The gene calls are TRBV4-1 and TRBJ2-1, with unresolved D. The CDR3 extends over 17 amino acids. Germline CDR1 MGHRA, CDR2 YSYEKL. V was cut by 2 bases and J by 2 bases, with 16 bases left in between. The CDR3 coding sequence is TGCGCCAGCAGCCAAACCCCGACTGACGATACCTACAATGAGCAGTTCTTC. It is translated as CASSQTPTDDTYNEQFF.

The genes are TRBV7-9 and TRBJ2-6; D unresolved. The CDR3 is 17 residues long. Germline CDR1 reads SEHNR; CDR2 reads FQNEAQ (reference sequence). The ends were cut back, 0 bases at V and 0 bases at J, with 9 bases in the middle. The DNA for the CDR3 is TGTGCCAGCAGCTTAGCGACCGATTTCTCTGGGGCCAACGTCCTGACTTTC. The encoded protein is CASSLATDFSGANVLTF.

This clone came up once. The chain recombines TRBV3-1 (or the pseudogene TRBV3-2) with TRBJ2-7; the D call may be TRBD1 or TRBD2 (5 bases each). From germline, CDR1 is LGHDT and CDR2 YNNKEL (reference sequence). This CDR3 spans 13 amino acids. With 3 bases removed from V and 3 bases from J, the gap between germline ends came to 9 bases. Written as DNA, the CDR3 is TGTGCCAGCAGCCAGGGGGTTATCTACGAGCAGTACTTC. Residues: CASSQGVIYEQYF.

The V and J genes are TRBV7-2 and TRBJ2-5; 8 nucleotides align to TRBD2. CDR3 length equals 15 residues. Germline V CDR1 and CDR2: SGHTA, FQGNSA. J was trimmed by 1 base and V by 5 bases; bases with no gene match: 6. DNA of the CDR3: TGTGCCAGCAGCCGGGGGGGGACACTCCAAGAGACCCAGTACTTC. It yields the protein CASSRGGTLQETQYF.

By proportion, this clone is medium-sized. The chain recombines TRBV9 with TRBJ2-7, with D perhaps TRBD1 (5 bases). The CDR3 has 12 amino acids. Trimming shortened V by 7 bases and J by 3 bases, and 11 bases separated the two germline ends. The germline CDR1 and CDR2 sequences are SGDLS and YYNGEE. This chain's CDR3 is CASASDSYEQYF. The CDR3 DNA sequence: TGTGCCAGCGCGTCCGACAGCTACGAGCAGTACTTC.

This clone has a single count. The genes are TRBV15 and TRBJ2-1; 9 bases are shared with TRBD2. The V segment lost 2 bases and the J segment 8 bases; nucleotides outside the gene matches: 7. Germline lookup yields CDR1 LNHNV and CDR2 YYDKDF (reference sequence). This CDR3 has 15 residues. This chain's CDR3 is CATSRSTSGPYEQFF. As DNA, the CDR3 is TGTGCCACCAGCAGATCAACTAGCGGGCCCTATGAGCAGTTCTTC.

The chain is built from TRBV15 and TRBJ2-7; 9 positions match TRBD1. Germline V gene lookup returns CDR1 LNHNV and CDR2 YYDKDF (reference sequence). The CDR3 spans 13 residues. Unmatched junction bases numbered 3, after V lost 5 bases and J lost 4 bases. The CDR3 protein is CATSRDREYEQYF. The CDR3 DNA reads as TGTGCCACCAGCCGGGACAGGGAGTACGAGCAGTACTTC.

This chain's CDR3 is CASSPPGMAEKLFF. CDR3 DNA sequence: TGTGCCAGCTCACCACCGGGGATGGCAGAAAAACTGTTTTTT. V usage is TRBV18 and J usage is TRBJ1-4; no firm D call. The CDR3 is made up of 14 amino acids. Germline CDR1 and CDR2: KGHSH and LQKENI. V was trimmed by 0 bases and J by 8 bases, leaving 10 bases between them.